This TCR beta chain was recorded in a study of blood T cell repertoires in COVID-19. Study-level information: Material from acute and convalescent COVID-19 was sourced from the United States, Italy and Spain. In each case, the material was cDNA or gDNA derived from T cells, B-cell-depleted T cells, or PBMCs.

Per the original data handling: Amplification with reference gene primers provided the estimates of nucleated cell counts. Clones were read by immunoSEQ multiplex PCR, and TCRdb kept only the in-frame ones, dropping some. V and J calls and clone size are those listed in that table; D and trimming were worked out from the DNA. The data show about 100,000 clones, more than 75% seen once. V was clipped by 5 bases and J by 1 base, with 10 bases between them. This CDR3 spans 14 amino acids. CDR1 is SGHTA, CDR2 FQGNSA, per germline. Sequenced input: peripheral blood. This sequence originates from a young man in a cohort sampled during active COVID-19. The chain joins TRBV7-2 to TRBJ2-3; D gene uncertain. CDR3 residues: CASSPQSGTDTQYF. The CDR3 DNA follows: TGTGCCAGCAGCCCGCAGTCCGGCACAGATACGCAGTATTTT.